This is a list of T cell receptor beta chains from one sample in a study of blood T cell repertoires in COVID-19. Profiling relied on immunoSEQ multiplex PCR, and the TCRdb table lists in-frame clones only, not all of them. The table includes fewer than 400,000 clones, 75% to 90% detected once. The sequenced sample consisted of PBMCs or T cells enriched from blood (not recorded which). The origin of the receptors is a woman aged 25 to 39 who had been exposed to COVID-19. Both conserved end residues are part of each CDR3. A D gene is named only where the DNA matches it firmly. Part of the rows lack a size; the others show once, few, many or a class for expanded clones.

clone_size: -
j_call: TRBJ2-5
v_call: TRBV28
d_call: -
cdr3_nt: TGTGCCAGCAGTTTCGCGGAGCAAGAGACCCAGTACTTC
cdr3_aa: CASSFAEQETQYF

clone_size: -
j_call: TRBJ2-1
v_call: TRBV12-5
d_call: TRBD2
cdr3_nt: TGTGCTAGTGGTCACCGCGGTAGCGGGGGGGGTAATGAGCAGTTCTTC
cdr3_aa: CASGHRGSGGGNEQFF

clone_size: -
j_call: TRBJ1-5
v_call: TRBV19
d_call: TRBD1
cdr3_nt: TGTGCCAGTAGTGCAACAGGGGTTCCCAATCAGCCCCAGCATTTT
cdr3_aa: CASSATGVPNQPQHF

clone_size: few
j_call: TRBJ1-2
v_call: TRBV5-4
d_call: TRBD1
cdr3_nt: TGTGCCAGCAGTTTCGATCCGACAGGGAACTATGGCTACACCTTC
cdr3_aa: CASSFDPTGNYGYTF

clone_size: once
j_call: TRBJ2-2
v_call: TRBV19
d_call: -
cdr3_nt: TGTGCCAGTAGTACCCTAGCGACAGACCCCCCCGGGGAGCTGTTTTTT
cdr3_aa: CASSTLATDPPGELFF

clone_size: -
j_call: TRBJ2-1
v_call: TRBV5-1
d_call: TRBD2
cdr3_nt: TGCGCCAGCAGCGATGCCGGGACTAGCGCCCTTGAGCAGTTCTTC
cdr3_aa: CASSDAGTSALEQFF

clone_size: -
j_call: TRBJ2-5
v_call: TRBV11-2
d_call: TRBD2
cdr3_nt: TGTGCCAGCAGCCTGCGACTAGCCCGGGAAGAGACCCAGTACTTC
cdr3_aa: CASSLRLAREETQYF

clone_size: -
j_call: TRBJ1-1
v_call: TRBV2
d_call: -
cdr3_nt: TGTGCCACACAGATAGGCCTTAACACTGAAGCTTTCTTT
cdr3_aa: CATQIGLNTEAFF

clone_size: -
j_call: TRBJ2-1
v_call: TRBV5-1
d_call: -
cdr3_nt: TGCGCCAGCAGCAAAGCGGGCGCGTACAATGAGCAGTTCTTC
cdr3_aa: CASSKAGAYNEQFF

clone_size: -
j_call: TRBJ2-1
v_call: TRBV7-9
d_call: TRBD2
cdr3_nt: TGTGCCAGCAGCGAGACTAGCGGGCAAACCTACAATGAGCAGTTCTTC
cdr3_aa: CASSETSGQTYNEQFF

clone_size: -
j_call: TRBJ2-2
v_call: TRBV4-1
d_call: -
cdr3_nt: TGCGCCAGCAGCCAAGAGGTCAACATGAACACCGGGGAGCTGTTTTTT
cdr3_aa: CASSQEVNMNTGELFF

clone_size: -
j_call: TRBJ2-3
v_call: TRBV3-1/TRBV3-2
d_call: -
cdr3_nt: TGTGCCAGCAGCCCTGGCACAGATACGCAGTATTTT
cdr3_aa: CASSPGTDTQYF

clone_size: -
j_call: TRBJ2-2
v_call: TRBV15
d_call: -
cdr3_nt: TGTGCCACCAGCAGAGATTTGGGCACCTCAGGAACCGGGGAGCTGTTTTTT
cdr3_aa: CATSRDLGTSGTGELFF

clone_size: -
j_call: TRBJ1-2
v_call: TRBV28
d_call: -
cdr3_nt: TGTGCCGCAGGGATCTATGGCTACACCTTC
cdr3_aa: CAAGIYGYTF

clone_size: once
j_call: TRBJ2-7
v_call: TRBV2
d_call: -
cdr3_nt: TGTGCCAGCAGTGTACAGGGTTACGAGCAGTACTTC
cdr3_aa: CASSVQGYEQYF

clone_size: -
j_call: TRBJ1-1
v_call: TRBV12-3/TRBV12-4
d_call: -
cdr3_nt: TGTGCCAGCAGTTTTTCAGGGTACCCTGAAGCTTTCTTT
cdr3_aa: CASSFSGYPEAFF

clone_size: -
j_call: TRBJ1-2
v_call: TRBV24-1
d_call: -
cdr3_nt: TGTGCCACCAGTACAGGGTACGACGGCTACACCTTC
cdr3_aa: CATSTGYDGYTF

clone_size: -
j_call: TRBJ1-1
v_call: TRBV6-5
d_call: TRBD1
cdr3_nt: TGTGCCAGCAGTTCCCGAGGACAGGGCATGAACACTGAAGCTTTCTTT
cdr3_aa: CASSSRGQGMNTEAFF

clone_size: -
j_call: TRBJ1-4
v_call: TRBV6-6
d_call: -
cdr3_nt: TGTGCCAGCCTGGCCGAAGTGTATGAAAAACTGTTTTTT
cdr3_aa: CASLAEVYEKLFF

clone_size: -
j_call: TRBJ2-1
v_call: TRBV7-3
d_call: -
cdr3_nt: TGTGCCAGCAGCCGGGAAGAAGGGAGCAATGAGCAGTTCTTC
cdr3_aa: CASSREEGSNEQFF

clone_size: -
j_call: TRBJ1-3
v_call: TRBV6-1
d_call: -
cdr3_nt: TGTGCCAGCAGTGAAGGGAGGACCATCCTCGGAAACACCATATATTTT
cdr3_aa: CASSEGRTILGNTIYF

clone_size: -
j_call: TRBJ2-7
v_call: TRBV1
d_call: -
cdr3_nt: TGCACCAGCAGCCCGCGGGACCGATCCTACGAGCAGTACTTC
cdr3_aa: CTSSPRDRSYEQYF

clone_size: once
j_call: TRBJ1-1
v_call: TRBV10-3
d_call: -
cdr3_nt: TGTGCCATCAGTGAGTCGAAATCAGGTGAAGCTTTCTTT
cdr3_aa: CAISESKSGEAFF

clone_size: -
j_call: TRBJ2-5
v_call: TRBV5-1
d_call: TRBD2
cdr3_nt: TGCGCCAGCAGTCTAGCGGGAGGCCAAGAGACCCAGTACTTC
cdr3_aa: CASSLAGGQETQYF

clone_size: -
j_call: TRBJ1-2
v_call: TRBV5-1
d_call: -
cdr3_nt: TGCGCCAGCAGCCCGGACTCCCAGGGGAGCTATGGCTACACCTTC
cdr3_aa: CASSPDSQGSYGYTF

clone_size: -
j_call: TRBJ2-2
v_call: TRBV7-2
d_call: TRBD2
cdr3_nt: TGTGCCAGCAGCACCCGTAGCGGGGGGAACACCGGGGAGCTGTTTTTT
cdr3_aa: CASSTRSGGNTGELFF

clone_size: -
j_call: TRBJ2-7
v_call: TRBV12-3/TRBV12-4
d_call: -
cdr3_nt: TGTGCCAGCAGTATCGCCAGATTTTCCGAGCAGTACTTC
cdr3_aa: CASSIARFSEQYF

clone_size: -
j_call: TRBJ1-2
v_call: TRBV12-3/TRBV12-4
d_call: -
cdr3_nt: TGTGCCAGCTCTGCTGAAGAAGGAGAAGGCTACACCTTC
cdr3_aa: CASSAEEGEGYTF

clone_size: -
j_call: TRBJ2-7
v_call: TRBV12-3/TRBV12-4
d_call: TRBD1
cdr3_nt: TGTGCCAGCAGTGCGGGACAGGTGCAGTACTTC
cdr3_aa: CASSAGQVQYF

clone_size: -
j_call: TRBJ1-6
v_call: TRBV14
d_call: TRBD1
cdr3_nt: TGTGCCAGCAGCCAGGGGACAGTCGCGAATTCACCCCTCCACTTT
cdr3_aa: CASSQGTVANSPLHF

clone_size: -
j_call: TRBJ1-3
v_call: TRBV4-1
d_call: -
cdr3_nt: TGCGCCAGCAGCCAACCCCTTCGCGGCTCTGGAAACACCATATATTTT
cdr3_aa: CASSQPLRGSGNTIYF

clone_size: once
j_call: TRBJ2-1
v_call: TRBV7-3
d_call: -
cdr3_nt: TGTGCCAGCAGCTTAAATATAGGGAGCTCCTACAATGAGCAGTTCTTC
cdr3_aa: CASSLNIGSSYNEQFF

clone_size: -
j_call: TRBJ2-7
v_call: TRBV6-1
d_call: -
cdr3_nt: TGTGCCAGCAGTGAATTAGGACAAAACTCCTACGAGCAGTACTTC
cdr3_aa: CASSELGQNSYEQYF

clone_size: -
j_call: TRBJ2-1
v_call: TRBV5-6
d_call: -
cdr3_nt: TGTGCCAGCAGATCGGAGAGCTCCTACAATGAGCAGTTCTTC
cdr3_aa: CASRSESSYNEQFF

clone_size: -
j_call: TRBJ2-2
v_call: TRBV21-1
d_call: -
cdr3_nt: TGTGCCAGCAGCCCCCGGGACAGGGGATTTATGGACACCGGGGAGCTGTTTTTT
cdr3_aa: CASSPRDRGFMDTGELFF

clone_size: -
j_call: TRBJ2-7
v_call: TRBV28
d_call: TRBD2
cdr3_nt: TGTGCCAGCAGTGCCGGACTAGTTTTTGGGGATTATTTC
cdr3_aa: CASSAGLVFGDYF

clone_size: -
j_call: TRBJ1-4
v_call: TRBV5-1
d_call: -
cdr3_nt: TGCGCCAGCGGTGCCGGGGTGGCAACTAATGAAAAACTGTTTTTT
cdr3_aa: CASGAGVATNEKLFF

clone_size: -
j_call: TRBJ1-2
v_call: TRBV7-3
d_call: TRBD1
cdr3_nt: TGTGCCAGCGGGCCAGGGGGTGGAGGGGGCGGCTACACCTTC
cdr3_aa: CASGPGGGGGGYTF

clone_size: -
j_call: TRBJ1-1
v_call: TRBV4-1
d_call: TRBD1
cdr3_nt: TGCGCCAGCAGCCAAGATAAGGGGGCCTCCATTGAAGCTTTCTTT
cdr3_aa: CASSQDKGASIEAFF

clone_size: -
j_call: TRBJ1-1
v_call: TRBV2
d_call: -
cdr3_nt: TGTGCCAGCTCACCCCAGGACACCACGAACACTGAAGCTTTCTTT
cdr3_aa: CASSPQDTTNTEAFF

clone_size: -
j_call: TRBJ2-1
v_call: TRBV28
d_call: -
cdr3_nt: TGTGCCAGCAGTCCACCGCGGGCAGGACGGGAGCAGTTCTTC
cdr3_aa: CASSPPRAGREQFF

clone_size: -
j_call: TRBJ1-4
v_call: TRBV30
d_call: TRBD1
cdr3_nt: TGTGCCTGGAGTACAGGGGAAAGCTATGAAAAACTGTTTTTT
cdr3_aa: CAWSTGESYEKLFF

clone_size: -
j_call: TRBJ1-6
v_call: TRBV6-1
d_call: TRBD1
cdr3_nt: TGTGCCAGCAGTGTAAGACAGGGGAAAGGTGATTCACCCCTCCACTTT
cdr3_aa: CASSVRQGKGDSPLHF

clone_size: -
j_call: TRBJ1-2
v_call: TRBV6-5
d_call: -
cdr3_nt: TGTGCCAGCAGTTACTCGAGCGGGGGAAATGGCTACACCTTC
cdr3_aa: CASSYSSGGNGYTF

clone_size: -
j_call: TRBJ1-6
v_call: TRBV5-6
d_call: TRBD1
cdr3_nt: TGTGCCAGCAGCTCATTGACAGGGACGGATAATTCACCCCTCCACTTT
cdr3_aa: CASSSLTGTDNSPLHF

clone_size: -
j_call: TRBJ1-2
v_call: TRBV7-9
d_call: -
cdr3_nt: TGTGCCAGCAGCTTAGCTTTGATGGACAGCCACTATGGCTACACCTTC
cdr3_aa: CASSLALMDSHYGYTF

clone_size: -
j_call: TRBJ2-1
v_call: TRBV7-6
d_call: TRBD2
cdr3_nt: TGTGCCAGCAGCTTAGGACCCGGGACTAGCGGGAGGGCCTGGGGCTCCTACAATGAGCAGTTCTTC
cdr3_aa: CASSLGPGTSGRAWGSYNEQFF

clone_size: -
j_call: TRBJ2-3
v_call: TRBV5-1
d_call: -
cdr3_nt: TGCGCCAGCAGCTTGGACTTCACAGATACGCAGTATTTT
cdr3_aa: CASSLDFTDTQYF

clone_size: -
j_call: TRBJ2-4
v_call: TRBV19
d_call: -
cdr3_nt: TGTGCCAGTAGTATAGTGGGTGGACAGAACATTCAGTACTTC
cdr3_aa: CASSIVGGQNIQYF

clone_size: -
j_call: TRBJ1-6
v_call: TRBV14
d_call: -
cdr3_nt: TGTGCCAGCAGCCCCTCAACCCGGGATAATTCACCCCTCCACTTT
cdr3_aa: CASSPSTRDNSPLHF

clone_size: -
j_call: TRBJ1-6
v_call: TRBV18
d_call: -
cdr3_nt: TGTGCCAGCTCACCGGGACAAGCTAATTCACCCCTCCACTTT
cdr3_aa: CASSPGQANSPLHF

clone_size: -
j_call: TRBJ2-1
v_call: TRBV3-1/TRBV3-2
d_call: -
cdr3_nt: TGTGCCAGCAGCCAATTATCCGGGTGCAGCTCCTACAATGAGCAGTTCTTC
cdr3_aa: CASSQLSGCSSYNEQFF

clone_size: -
j_call: TRBJ2-6
v_call: TRBV9
d_call: -
cdr3_nt: TGTGCCAGCAGCTTCAGCCCAGGGGGGAGCTCTGGGGCCAACGTCCTGACTTTC
cdr3_aa: CASSFSPGGSSGANVLTF

clone_size: -
j_call: TRBJ1-1
v_call: TRBV20-1
d_call: -
cdr3_nt: TGCAGTGCTCACAGGGAAGCTTTCTTT
cdr3_aa: CSAHREAFF

clone_size: -
j_call: TRBJ1-5
v_call: TRBV28
d_call: -
cdr3_nt: TGTGCCAGCACTTCACCGAACCAGGGTATCGGCAATCAGCCCCAGCATTTT
cdr3_aa: CASTSPNQGIGNQPQHF

clone_size: -
j_call: TRBJ2-1
v_call: TRBV5-4
d_call: TRBD2
cdr3_nt: TGTGCCAGCAGCTTGGGAGGTAGCGGGGCTTACAATGAGCAGTTCTTC
cdr3_aa: CASSLGGSGAYNEQFF

clone_size: once
j_call: TRBJ2-1
v_call: TRBV21-1
d_call: -
cdr3_nt: TGTGCCAGCAGGCCTCTTAGGCGGGAGGGTTACAATGAGCAGTTCTTC
cdr3_aa: CASRPLRREGYNEQFF

clone_size: -
j_call: TRBJ1-4
v_call: TRBV5-8
d_call: -
cdr3_nt: TGTGCCAGCAGCGGGGGGACGGTGGAAGGAGAAAAACTGTTTTTT
cdr3_aa: CASSGGTVEGEKLFF